This TCR beta chain was sequenced during a study of cytomegalovirus exposure and HLA in healthy donors. Whole-study findings and limits: For cytomegalovirus status, the classifier reportedly gave diagnoses with high specificity and sensitivity. The tendency of first-cohort TCR clusters to co-occur in the roughly 130 validation repertoires was the finding of a later analysis. In vitro data verified three CMV-associated chains as specific for CMV antigens.

Details on this clone: The antigen is unknown.

Sequencing used immunoSEQ multiplex PCR; TCRdb keeps in-frame clones, though not all of them. The sample consists of tens of thousands of clones, approximately 84% of them appearing once. The CDR3 extends over 12 amino acids. Per germline, CDR1 SGHRS and CDR2 YFSETQ. V was cut by 2 bases and J by 4 bases, with 7 bases left in between. The gene calls are TRBV5-1 and TRBJ2-7, with D maybe TRBD1 (6 bases). The sequence was obtained from a woman aged 18-29 years in good health and CMV-seropositive. The sequenced sample consisted of PBMCs. The CDR3 region is CASSFQGYEQYF. DNA for the CDR3: TGCGCCAGCAGCTTCCAGGGGTACGAGCAGTACTTC.